Sequencing of this TCR beta chain was carried out in a study of blood T cell repertoires in COVID-19. On the study more broadly: Sample material is recorded as cDNA or gDNA derived from T cells, B-cell-depleted T cells, or PBMCs.

This CDR3 spans 14 amino acids. V lost 0 bases and J lost 9; bases outside the gene matches: 3. Per the germline V gene, CDR1 is MNHNY and CDR2 is SVGAGI (reference sequence). Authors' methods: The authors estimated nucleated cell counts from reference gene primer amplification. The table came from immunoSEQ multiplex PCR; TCRdb's copy has only in-frame clones and leaves some out. That table supplies the V and J calls and clone size; D and trimming were determined from the DNA. Of under 300,000 clones in the sample, roughly 89% were seen once. In this sample, this clone turned up once. The sequence came from a woman aged 35 to 49 who had recovered from COVID-19. Material: peripheral blood. This chain joins TRBV6-6 and TRBJ1-5, with 9 bases matching TRBD1. The CDR3 nucleotides read TGTGCCAGCAGTTACTCAGGGACAGGGAGGCCCCAGCATTTT. Protein: CASSYSGTGRPQHF.